A selection of T cell receptor beta chains follows, all from one sample in a study of T cell responses to AZD1222 COVID-19 vaccine. Measured with immunoSEQ multiplex PCR; TCRdb has only the in-frame clones, and not every one. The table includes 150,000 or so clones, just under 95% detected once. Sequencing was performed on peripheral blood, taken on day 0 of AZD1222 vaccination. The receptors come from an adult in good health. The CDR3 runs from the conserved cysteine through the conserved F or W. D genes are given only for firm matches. The size of a clone is reported for some rows only, either as once, few or many, or as a class for expanded clones.

TGTGCCAGCAGTTTATTAGACAGGACTCATACCGGGGAGCTGTTTTTT,CASSLLDRTHTGELFF,TRBJ2-2,16,NA,NA,TRBV27
TGTGCCAGCAGTCCCTTGGGGGACAGGGGCGAAAAACTGTTTTTT,CASSPLGDRGEKLFF,TRBJ1-4,15,TRBD1,NA,TRBV2
TGTGCCAGCAGCCAAGTCTTAAGTGGAGCCAAAAACATTCAGTACTTC,CASSQVLSGAKNIQYF,TRBJ2-4,16,NA,few,TRBV4-2
TGTGCCAGCAGCTTAGGACAGGCAGTTAACACTGAAGCTTTCTTT,CASSLGQAVNTEAFF,TRBJ1-1,15,NA,NA,TRBV7-6
TGTGCCAGCAGTGAATATCGGAAGGAAAGAGAAGCTTTCTTT,CASSEYRKEREAFF,TRBJ1-1,14,NA,NA,TRBV25-1
TGTGCCAGCAGTATACAGGTATTTGGTGGCTACACCTTC,CASSIQVFGGYTF,TRBJ1-2,13,NA,NA,TRBV6-5
TGTGCCAGCAGCTTAGGCGGTCCAACATCGGGGTACAATGAGCAGTTCTTC,CASSLGGPTSGYNEQFF,TRBJ2-1,17,NA,NA,TRBV7-2
TGTGCCAGCAGCCCCTTGGGAACTAGCAATCAGCCCCAGCATTTT,CASSPLGTSNQPQHF,TRBJ1-5,15,NA,NA,TRBV5-5
TGTGCCAGCTCCCAAGGGACAGGGAGTAACACTGAAGCTTTCTTT,CASSQGTGSNTEAFF,TRBJ1-1,15,TRBD1,NA,TRBV18
TGTGCCAGTCGACTAGCGGGAGATAACAATGAGCAGTTCTTC,CASRLAGDNNEQFF,TRBJ2-1,14,TRBD2,NA,TRBV19
TGTGCCACCAGCAGAAGGCAGAGGGATCCACCCCTCCACTTT,CATSRRQRDPPLHF,TRBJ1-6,14,NA,NA,TRBV15
TGTGCCAGTAGCAGGGCGGGGGGGACGGTGTACTACGAGCAGTACTTC,CASSRAGGTVYYEQYF,TRBJ2-7,16,TRBD2,NA,TRBV19
TGTGCCAGCAGCTCCTCGGACAGGGGGGATTGGAATTCACCCCTCCACTTT,CASSSSDRGDWNSPLHF,TRBJ1-6,17,TRBD1,NA,TRBV13
TGTGCCAGCAGCTTGAAAGGGACAGGGAATGGCTACACCTTC,CASSLKGTGNGYTF,TRBJ1-2,14,TRBD1,NA,TRBV7-9
TGTGCCAGCAGTGAAGGCCGTAGTGAAGCTTTCTTT,CASSEGRSEAFF,TRBJ1-1,12,NA,NA,TRBV25-1
TGTGCCAGCAGCCCCTTCGAGCGGGAGCCATTCAATGAGCAGTTCTTC,CASSPFEREPFNEQFF,TRBJ2-1,16,TRBD2,NA,TRBV28
TGTGCCATCAGTGTGGGTCGGACTCAAGAGACCCAGTACTTC,CAISVGRTQETQYF,TRBJ2-5,14,NA,NA,TRBV10-3
TGTGCCAGCAGCCAAGGGAAACCGGTGGCTAATGAAAAACTGTTTTTT,CASSQGKPVANEKLFF,TRBJ1-4,16,NA,NA,TRBV28
TGTGCCAGCAGCACCCGGACTAGCGGGGGAGCAGATACGCAGTATTTT,CASSTRTSGGADTQYF,TRBJ2-3,16,TRBD2,few,TRBV7-8
TGTGCCAGCAGCTTAGTAAGGGGGGGGCCTGAAGCTTTCTTT,CASSLVRGGPEAFF,TRBJ1-1,14,NA,NA,TRBV7-9
TGTGCCAGCAGCTTCGGGACAGGGCGCAATCAGCCCCAGCATTTT,CASSFGTGRNQPQHF,TRBJ1-5,15,TRBD1,NA,TRBV7-2
TGTGCCACCAGGGGCCCAGATACGCAGTATTTT,CATRGPDTQYF,TRBJ2-3,11,NA,NA,TRBV24-1
TGCGCCAGCAGCTTGGGAGGGAACAATCAGCCCCAGCATTTT,CASSLGGNNQPQHF,TRBJ1-5,14,NA,NA,TRBV5-1
TGTGCCAGCAGCCCACCATGGGCCGGTGGCAATCAGCCCCAGCATTTT,CASSPPWAGGNQPQHF,TRBJ1-5,16,NA,NA,TRBV5-8
TGTGCTAGTGGACAGGGTTCGGGCTATGGCTACACCTTC,CASGQGSGYGYTF,TRBJ1-2,13,NA,many,TRBV12-5